These 18 T cell receptor beta chains were sequenced from one sample in a study of CD8+ T cells in alopecia areata (dated by TCRdb to between 2017 and 2018). Preparation of the library involved the immunoSEQ multiplex PCR assay. RNA was extracted from all samples and reverse transcribed into cDNA as template for TCR sequencing. Held by TCRdb, this immuneACCESS table contains in-frame sequences only and omits some clones. Under half of the omission traces to an unresolved V gene where checked; the cause of the rest is unknown. This sample gives 170,000 or so clones in total; roughly 60% of them show up just once. 1.7% of the sample belongs to the ten largest clones. Reading the label with the study, this specimen's time point is: baseline before oral tofacitinib. Material: CD4+ T cells sorted from blood, obtained at week 0. The receptors shown here come from a human donor with alopecia areata.

This clone appeared a few times. The chain is built from TRBV30 and TRBJ1-1; TRBD1 agrees at 9 bases. Germline assignment: CDR1 GTSNPN and CDR2 SVGIG (reference sequence). The V gene end was trimmed by 3 bases and the J gene end by 10 bases; junction bases not matched to a gene: 9. The CDR3 loop spans 13 amino acids. CDR3 region: CAWRVNPGQGAFF. Here the CDR3 DNA reads TGTGCCTGGAGAGTCAATCCGGGACAGGGAGCTTTCTTT.

V is TRBV7-2 and J is TRBJ2-4; D remains ambiguous. Germline lookup yields CDR1 SGHTA and CDR2 FQGNSA. With 1 base removed from V and 0 bases from J, the gap between germline ends came to 4 bases. The CDR3 is 14 residues long. The chain's CDR3 is CASSLGEAKNIQYF. The CDR3 DNA reads as TGTGCCAGCAGCTTAGGGGAAGCCAAAAACATTCAGTACTTC.

This chain connects TRBV2 to TRBJ2-7; D possibly corresponds to TRBD2 (5 bases). V dropped 6 bases and J dropped 0 bases, with 15 bases sitting between them. This CDR3 is 15 amino acids long. Germline V CDR1 and CDR2: SNHLY, FYNNEI. Here the CDR3 DNA reads TGTGCCAGCAGGATCCTCCAAGAGGGCTCCTACGAGCAGTACTTC. Amino acids: CASRILQEGSYEQYF. Combining the CDR3 with reference TRBV2 and TRBJ2-7 gives the whole variable domain EPEVTQTPSHQVTQMGQEVILRCVPISNHLYFYWYRQILGQKVEFLVSFYNNEISEKSEIFDDQFSVERPDGSNFTLKIRSTKLEDSAMYFCASRILQEGSYEQYFGPGTRLTVT.

V and J are TRBV9 and TRBJ1-2, with D possibly being TRBD1 (6 bases). Germline V gives CDR1 SGDLS, CDR2 YYNGEE. The CDR3 spans 13 residues. Deletions cut 3 bases from V and 5 bases from J, with 11 bases between. CDR3 DNA: TGTGCCAGCAGCGCCCACAGGGATTATGGCTACACCTTC. Its protein is CASSAHRDYGYTF.

This chain joins TRBV5-1 and TRBJ1-1, with a possible D match to TRBD1 (5 bases). Germline CDR1 SGHRS, CDR2 YFSETQ. The V and J ends lost 0 bases and 4 bases respectively, with 10 bases between them. The CDR3 consists of 14 residues. This chain's CDR3 is CASSLEGVATEAFF. CDR3 DNA sequence: TGCGCCAGCAGCTTGGAAGGGGTGGCCACTGAAGCTTTCTTT.

The V and J genes are TRBV1 and TRBJ1-2; TRBD1 reflects the table's D call only, with no check against the DNA. TRBV1 is annotated as a pseudogene. CDR3 length equals 17 residues. DNA of the CDR3: TGCACCAGCAGCCAAGATTGGGGACAGTCAGCTAACTATGGCTACACCTTC. It specifies CTSSQDWGQSANYGYTF.

This chain connects TRBV5-1 to TRBJ2-6; the D is unclear. CDR3 length equals 15 residues. Trimming shortened V by 3 bases and J by 0 bases, and 7 bases separated the two germline ends. Germline loops: CDR1 SGHRS, CDR2 YFSETQ. The CDR3 loop reads CASSSDLSGANVLTF. For the CDR3, the DNA is TGCGCCAGCAGCTCGGATCTCTCTGGGGCCAACGTCCTGACTTTC.

The chain uses TRBV10-2 and TRBJ1-2, with 7 bases that match TRBD1. Germline CDR1 and CDR2: WSHSY and SAAADI. Trimming took 6 bases from V and 4 from J; bases not matched to a gene: 11. This CDR3 region has 15 residues. The CDR3 sequence: CASSSRGSTVYGYTF. The CDR3 bases are TGCGCCAGCAGCTCCAGGGGGAGCACGGTCTATGGCTACACCTTC.

This clone was observed a few times. The chain combines TRBV29-1 with TRBJ2-2, with D possibly being TRBD2 (5 bases). V lost 4 bases, J lost 4 bases, and 13 bases lay in between. Germline V lookup: CDR1 SQVTM, CDR2 ANQGSEA. CDR3 length equals 14 residues. CDR3 region: CSVGGQLGTGELFF. The CDR3, as DNA: TGCAGCGTTGGAGGGCAGTTGGGCACCGGGGAGCTGTTTTTT.

The chain recombines TRBV29-1 with TRBJ1-1; D is perhaps TRBD1 (5 bases). The CDR3 contains 11 residues. V was cut by 5 bases and J by 11 bases, with 15 bases left in between. The germline CDR1 and CDR2 sequences are SQVTM and ANQGSEA. The CDR3 sequence: CSVQGEGRAFF. DNA for the CDR3: TGCAGCGTTCAGGGTGAGGGAAGGGCTTTCTTT. Supplemented by reference TRBV29-1 and TRBJ1-1, the full variable domain reads SAVISQKPSRDICQRGTSLTIQCQVDSQVTMMFWYRQQPGQSLTLIATANQGSEATYESGFVIDKFPISRPNLTFSTLTVSNMSPEDSSIYLCSVQGEGRAFFGQGTRLTVV.

The CDR3 region is CASRPPGAEGNIQYF. Here the CDR3 DNA reads TGTGCCAGCAGGCCCCCGGGGGCGGAGGGAAACATTCAGTACTTC. This chain joins TRBV2 and TRBJ2-4, with D possibly called TRBD1 or TRBD2 (6 bases each). The CDR3 has 15 amino acids. V lost 6 bases, J lost 6 bases, and 18 bases lay in between. CDR1 and CDR2 (germline): SNHLY, FYNNEI.

V and J are TRBV2 and TRBJ1-1; D call uncertain. The length of the CDR3 is 11 residues. V lost 9 bases, J lost 3 bases, and 8 bases lay in between. Germline V lookup: CDR1 SNHLY, CDR2 FYNNEI. The CDR3 sequence: CARDRDTEAFF. DNA for the CDR3: TGTGCCAGAGATAGGGACACTGAAGCTTTCTTT.

The gene calls are TRBV29-1 and TRBJ2-3; possible D gene TRBD2, 5 bases. CDR1 and CDR2 from the germline V gene are SQVTM and ANQGSEA. V was cut by 4 bases and J by 1 base, with 6 bases left in between. The CDR3 covers 12 residues. Written as DNA, the CDR3 is TGCAGCGTTGTGCGGGGCACAGATACGCAGTATTTT. Translating it yields CSVVRGTDTQYF.

This rearrangement joins TRBV30 to TRBJ1-5; D remains unclear. The CDR3 spans 14 residues. Germline CDR1 is GTSNPN and CDR2 is SVGIG (reference sequence). Trimming cost V 2 bases and J 3 bases, with 11 bases left between them. CDR3 loop: CAWSIGNLNQPQHF. As DNA, the CDR3 is TGTGCCTGGAGTATTGGCAATCTCAATCAGCCCCAGCATTTT.

In the case of this clone: The sample holds other DNA sequences that translate to the same CDR3. The chain carries TRBV20-1 and TRBJ1-4; D may be TRBD1 (5 bases). CDR1 and CDR2 from the germline V gene are DFQATT and SNEGSKA (reference sequence). This CDR3 contains 11 residues. Trimming left V 3 bases short and J 8 bases short, with 7 bases between. The CDR3 coding sequence is TGCAGTGCTAGGGGGCAGGAAAAACTGTTTTTT. Amino acid sequence: CSARGQEKLFF.

This clone was observed a handful of times. The V gene is TRBV30, the J gene TRBJ2-7, with D possibly TRBD2 on 5 matching bases. V lost 6 bases to trimming and J lost 6 bases, with 18 bases between them. CDR1 GTSNPN and CDR2 SVGIG come from the germline V gene (reference sequence). This CDR3 region has 13 residues. The CDR3 region is CACSRETLSEQYF. The CDR3, as DNA: TGTGCCTGTTCCCGGGAAACCCTCTCCGAGCAGTACTTC.

The chain combines TRBV25-1 with TRBJ2-7; D possibly matches TRBD1 or TRBD2 (5 bases each). The germline V and J ends were trimmed by 3 bases and 3 bases, with 18 bases remaining between them. The CDR3 extends over 16 amino acids. In germline, CDR1 is MGHDK, CDR2 SYGVNS. The CDR3 bases are TGTGCCAGCAGTGATGGTGGAATCCCGGGGCGCTACGAGCAGTACTTC. This encodes CASSDGGIPGRYEQYF.

The chain is built from TRBV30 and TRBJ1-5; 9 bases match TRBD1. With V trimmed by 2 bases and J by 4 bases, 6 bases remained unmatched. CDR3 size: 15 residues. CDR1 and CDR2 (germline): GTSNPN, SVGIG (reference sequence). Here the CDR3 reads CAWSMTGGGNQPQHF. CDR3 DNA: TGTGCCTGGAGTATGACAGGGGGTGGTAATCAGCCCCAGCATTTT.